Shown below are 13 T cell receptor beta chains from a single sample sequenced in a study of blood T cell repertoires in COVID-19. Using immunoSEQ multiplex PCR, the repertoire was profiled, and TCRdb retains in-frame clones only, with some absent. The sample consists of a few hundred thousand clones, around 90% of them appearing once. The sequenced material came from peripheral blood. Every receptor here comes from an older woman with COVID-19, enrolled during active disease.

CDR3 nucleotides: TGTGCCACCAGACACAGGGGTGGGAATTCACCCCTCCACTTT. Protein: CATRHRGGNSPLHF. This chain joins TRBV15 and TRBJ1-6, with 7 positions matching TRBD1. Looked up from germline, CDR1 is LNHNV and CDR2 is YYDKDF (reference sequence). The V segment lost 6 bases and the J segment 7 bases; nucleotides outside the gene matches: 6. The CDR3 runs to 14 residues. The entire variable domain, with the rest obtained from reference TRBV15 and TRBJ1-6, is as follows: DAMVIQNPRYQVTQFGKPVTLSCSQTLNHNVMYWYQQKSSQAPKLLFHYYDKDFNNEADTPDNFQSRRPNTSFCFLDIRSPGLGDTAMYLCATRHRGGNSPLHFGNGTRLTVT.

V usage is TRBV30 and J usage is TRBJ1-3; no clear D gene. The length of the CDR3 is 11 residues. Germline V gene lookup returns CDR1 GTSNPN and CDR2 SVGIG (reference sequence). The germline V and J ends were trimmed by 4 bases and 9 bases, with 10 bases remaining between them. CDR3 protein: CAWTTAGTIYF. In DNA, the CDR3 is TGTGCCTGGACTACAGCGGGCACCATATATTTT.

For the CDR3, the DNA is TGTGCCAGCAGCCGCAATACAGGGGCTTCGGGAAACACCATATATTTT. Protein: CASSRNTGASGNTIYF. The rearrangement uses TRBV7-2 and TRBJ1-3; 7 nucleotides line up with TRBD1. Germline CDR1 is SGHTA and CDR2 is FQGNSA. CDR3 length equals 16 residues. With 5 bases clipped from V and 4 bases from J, the junction kept 11 bases outside the gene matches.

The V gene is TRBV10-3, the J gene TRBJ1-5, with D perhaps TRBD1 (6 bases). The V and J ends lost 1 base and 9 bases respectively, with 16 bases between them. Germline V gene sequence: CDR1 ENHRY, CDR2 SYGVKD. The CDR3 is 15 residues long. The CDR3 protein is CAISEYGTGLGPQHF. The CDR3, as DNA: TGTGCCATCAGTGAGTACGGAACAGGGCTAGGGCCCCAGCATTTT.

V is TRBV3-1 (or the pseudogene TRBV3-2) and J is TRBJ2-1, with D maybe TRBD2 (5 bases). In germline, CDR1 is LGHDT, CDR2 YNNKEL (reference sequence). Trimming pared 0 bases from V and 3 bases from J, leaving 15 bases between. The CDR3 runs to 17 residues. CDR3 DNA: TGTGCCAGCAGCCAAGAGGCGTCCGCGGGCCTCTACAATGAGCAGTTCTTC. Residues: CASSQEASAGLYNEQFF.

This chain links TRBV2 with TRBJ1-2; TRBD1 matches at 9 bases. The V segment lost 8 bases and the J segment 5 bases; nucleotides outside the gene matches: 12. Per the germline V gene, CDR1 is SNHLY and CDR2 is FYNNEI. This CDR3 spans 15 amino acids. The CDR3 DNA follows: TGTGCCAGCTTAGACCCGGGACAGGGCTGGTATGGCTACACCTTC. Residues: CASLDPGQGWYGYTF.

This chain links TRBV19 with TRBJ2-7; 9 bases fit TRBD1. The junction had 5 bases not matched to a gene; V was cut back by 8 bases and J by 3 bases. The germline V gene encodes CDR1 LNHDA and CDR2 SQIVND (reference sequence). The CDR3 has 13 amino acids. CDR3 sequence: CASRRTGDYEQYF. In DNA form, the CDR3 reads TGTGCCAGTCGAAGGACAGGGGACTACGAGCAGTACTTC.

This chain connects TRBV25-1 to TRBJ2-7; 8 bases map to TRBD1. Per the germline V gene, CDR1 is MGHDK and CDR2 is SYGVNS. Trimming took 8 bases from V and 3 from J; bases not matched to a gene: 6. The CDR3 loop spans 13 amino acids. DNA of the CDR3: TGTGCCAGCCAGGGGGCCGGTCTCTACGAGCAGTACTTC. As protein: CASQGAGLYEQYF.

V gene TRBV19 combines with J gene TRBJ1-2; possible D gene TRBD1, 5 bases. The germline CDR1 and CDR2 sequences are LNHDA and SQIVND (reference sequence). V was shortened by 7 bases and J by 2 bases, with 8 bases between the two germline ends. The CDR3 loop spans 12 amino acids. The CDR3 is CASKEGNYGYTF. Written as DNA, the CDR3 is TGTGCCAGTAAGGAGGGGAACTATGGCTACACCTTC.

The V and J genes are TRBV4-3 and TRBJ1-2; D remains unclear. The CDR3 spans 15 residues. Trimming removed 0 bases from V and 6 bases from J, with 14 bases in between. Germline CDR1 reads LGHNA; CDR2 reads YSLEER. DNA of the CDR3: TGCGCCAGCAGCCAAGATCGTGGCGCAGGTGATGGCTACACCTTC. This gives the protein CASSQDRGAGDGYTF.

The CDR3 coding sequence is TGTGCCAGCAGCTCGCCACCAGGCAACTATGGCTACACCTTC. This codes for CASSSPPGNYGYTF. V and J are TRBV7-8 and TRBJ1-2, with D hard to call. Trimming took 4 bases from V and 2 from J, leaving 11 bases between them. The CDR3 is 14 residues long. Germline CDR1 reads SGHVS; CDR2 reads FQNEAQ.

The V and J genes are TRBV5-8 and TRBJ2-3, with 11 positions matching TRBD2. The CDR3 spans 17 residues. Germline trimming cut 4 bases from V and 3 bases from J; bases unmatched to any gene: 10. Germline assignment: CDR1 SGHTS and CDR2 YDEGEE. CDR3 in DNA: TGTGCCAGCAGCGCCAACCTACTAGCGGGGGATACAGATACGCAGTATTTT. Protein: CASSANLLAGDTDTQYF. Together with reference TRBV5-8 and TRBJ2-3, the CDR3 gives the full variable domain: EAGVTQSPTHLIKTRGQQATLRCSPISGHTSVYWYQQALGLGLQFLLWYDEGEERNRGNFPPRFSGRQFPNYSSELNVNALELEDSALYLCASSANLLAGDTDTQYFGPGTRLTVL.

The chain has TRBV5-6 and TRBJ2-1; possibly TRBD1 for D (5 bases). Germline-derived CDR1 and CDR2 are SGHDT and YYEEEE. The CDR3 loop spans 13 amino acids. Between the trimmed V and J ends, which lost 0 bases and 12 bases, there was a span of 13 bases. CDR3: CASSLGGSSGQFF. The CDR3 DNA follows: TGTGCCAGCAGCTTGGGGGGCAGCAGTGGGCAGTTCTTC.